This T cell receptor (beta chain) was identified in a study of neurological immune-mediated disorders. Study observations and caveats: HTLV-1-associated myelopathy had the most TCR clonal expansion, whereas multiple sclerosis had the least (lower than in healthy controls).

Many counts were recorded for this clonotype. Antigen: not known. TCRdb ran MiXCR on the 5' RACE reads and lists one entry per CDR3 protein. The profile covers 55,000 to 65,000 distinct CDR3 sequences, with about 12% appearing a single time and 9.5% to 12% taken by the ten largest. The CDR3 is 15 residues long. Germline V gene data show CDR1 as MNHEY and CDR2 as SVGAGI. The J segment lost 7 bases and the V segment lost 4 bases, leaving 9 bases of the junction unmatched. 2 million unsorted PBMCs were stored in RNAlater at -80 °C before RNA extraction. V and J are TRBV6-5 and TRBJ2-1; TRBD2 aligns across 8 bases. Input material: PBMCs. The source is a woman aged 55-70 years with HTLV-1-associated myelopathy (HAM/TSP). The CDR3 DNA follows: TGTGCCAGCAGTTCGCTAGCGGGTATTGGGAATGAGCAGTTCTTC. It specifies CASSSLAGIGNEQFF.